The TCR beta chain under discussion was sequenced for a study of long-term antiretroviral therapy in people with HIV. In the study overall: It was about a decade after the earliest samples that the 2015 immediate-ART recommendation appeared. Points from the study as a whole: HIV repertoire CDR3 lengths ranged less widely than those of controls.

Samples were assayed with immunoSEQ v3.0 at survey level. Sequencing efforts were directed toward about 40,000-55,000 T-cell genomes per sample. Sequencing used immunoSEQ multiplex PCR; TCRdb keeps in-frame clones, though not all of them. The top ten hold roughly 4% of the sample, which has some 28,000 clones, 70% to 90% seen once. Germline V gene lookup returns CDR1 MNHEY and CDR2 SMNVEV (reference sequence). This CDR3 region has 15 residues. Trimming stripped 5 bases from V and 2 bases from J, with 12 bases between. This clone has only one observation. Its antigen is currently unknown. The receptor's source is a woman aged 18-29 years with HIV. This sample comprised unsorted PBMCs, obtained 0.5 years after starting antiretroviral therapy. V gene TRBV27 combines with J gene TRBJ2-2, with D perhaps TRBD1 or TRBD2 (6 bases each). CDR3 coding DNA: TGTGCCAGCAGTCTTTCGGGGGCAAACACCGGGGAGCTGTTTTTT. Encoded protein: CASSLSGANTGELFF.